The 27 T cell receptor beta chains given below trace back to one sample, sequenced in a study of T-cell memory formation after mild COVID-19. A single record per CDR3 protein comes from TCRdb applying MiXCR to the 5' RACE reads. The sample consists of fewer than 650,000 distinct CDR3 sequences, roughly a fifth of them appearing once. Material: PBMCs or a T cell subset sorted from them (not recorded which). These receptors all stem from an adult woman who had mild COVID-19 (a few samples of this study predate the infection). Cell type and time point are not known.

This chain uses TRBV13 with TRBJ2-5, with D maybe TRBD2 (5 bases). This CDR3 spans 13 amino acids. V lost 5 bases and J 5 bases, leaving 12 bases between the germline ends. The V gene's germline CDR1 is PRHDT and CDR2 FYEKMQ (reference sequence). CDR3 sequence (DNA): TGTGCCAGCAGCCAGAGGAGGAAGGAGACCCAGTACTTC. It encodes CASSQRRKETQYF.

This clonotype occurred a few times. V usage is TRBV7-3 and J usage is TRBJ2-3; 14 bases map to TRBD2. CDR1 and CDR2 from the germline V gene are SGHTA and FQGTGA. The CDR3 runs to 16 residues. V shed 5 bases and J 6 bases; nucleotides not matched to a gene: 7. CDR3 in DNA: TGTGCCAGCAGCCGGGGGACTAGCGGGAGCCCGGATACGCAGTATTTT. Translating gives CASSRGTSGSPDTQYF.

A few counts support this clonotype. The chain is built from TRBV2 and TRBJ2-7; weak D call: TRBD2 (6 bases). Trimming removed 10 bases at V and 2 bases at J, with 12 bases between. CDR3 size: 12 residues. Germline CDR1 is SNHLY and CDR2 is FYNNEI. CDR3 nucleotides: TGTGCCATCTCTACGGGGGCCTACGAGCAGTACTTC. This translates into CAISTGAYEQYF.

This clonotype was observed a few times. The rearrangement joins TRBV18 to TRBJ2-1, with 7 bases fitting TRBD2. Per germline, CDR1 KGHSH and CDR2 LQKENI. This CDR3 region has 18 residues. Losses at the gene ends were 4 bases for V and 6 bases for J; bases not matched to a gene: 18. The CDR3 DNA reads as TGTGCCAGCTCACTCGCCGGCGCGTCGGGGAGGGCCGGCAATGAGCAGTTCTTC. Protein: CASSLAGASGRAGNEQFF.

This clonotype was recorded many times. V and J are TRBV6-5 and TRBJ2-1, with a weak D call TRBD1 (6 bases). The V gene's germline CDR1 is MNHEY and CDR2 SVGAGI. The CDR3 is 12 amino acids. Trimming stripped 5 bases from V and 8 bases from J, with 10 bases between. CDR3 sequence reads: CASSPQGHEQFF. The CDR3 nucleotides are TGTGCCAGCAGTCCACAGGGACATGAGCAGTTCTTC.

The gene calls are TRBV3-1 and TRBJ1-1; no reliable D call. Germline V lookup: CDR1 LGHDT, CDR2 YNNKEL (reference sequence). V gave up 1 base and J gave up 1 base, with 22 bases separating them. The CDR3 has 19 amino acids. CDR3 loop: CASSQGVLTFSPKNTEAFF. The CDR3 DNA is TGTGCCAGCAGCCAAGGGGTGTTGACATTCTCCCCCAAGAACACTGAAGCTTTCTTT. Full variable domain (outside the CDR3, taken from reference TRBV3-1 and TRBJ1-1): DTAVSQTPKYLVTQMGNDKSIKCEQNLGHDTMYWYKQDSKKFLKIMFSYNNKELIINETVPNRFSPKSPDKAHLNLHINSLELGDSAVYFCASSQGVLTFSPKNTEAFFGQGTRLTVV.

This clonotype was picked up many times. J is TRBJ2-7 and V is TRBV30; 11 bases match TRBD1. Germline lookup yields CDR1 GTSNPN and CDR2 SVGIG (reference sequence). J lost 6 bases, V lost 0 bases, and 4 bases had no gene match. CDR3 size: 14 residues. The CDR3 DNA reads TGTGCCTGGAGTGTTTTGGGACAGGGGGGCGAGCAGTACTTC. Translating it yields CAWSVLGQGGEQYF.

This clonotype has just a few counts. The V call is TRBV3-1, the J call TRBJ1-6; D may be TRBD1 (6 bases). V was shortened by 1 base and J by 6 bases, with 10 bases between the two germline ends. Germline-derived CDR1 and CDR2 are LGHDT and YNNKEL (reference sequence). The CDR3 loop spans 15 amino acids. The DNA for the CDR3 is TGTGCCAGCAGCCAAGGAGGACAGAGTAATTCACCCCTCCACTTT. This sequence encodes CASSQGGQSNSPLHF.

The gene calls are TRBV24-1 and TRBJ2-3, with 8 bases lining up with TRBD1. The CDR3 runs 14 residues. Per the germline V gene, CDR1 is KGHDR and CDR2 is SFDVKD. V lost 0 bases to trimming and J lost 7 bases; unmatched junction nucleotides: 2. The CDR3 bases are TGTGCCACCAGTGATTTGACAGGGGGAAATACGCAGTATTTT. Amino acid sequence: CATSDLTGGNTQYF.

The chain employs TRBV7-2 and TRBJ1-2, with D possibly being TRBD1 (5 bases). Per germline, CDR1 SGHTA and CDR2 FQGNSA. The germline V and J ends were trimmed by 0 bases and 5 bases, with 10 bases remaining between them. This CDR3 is 14 amino acids long. The CDR3 protein is CASSLARGDYGYTF. CDR3 in DNA: TGTGCCAGCAGCTTAGCGCGAGGGGATTATGGCTACACCTTC.

The chain recombines TRBV7-3 with TRBJ2-3; D tentatively reads TRBD1 or TRBD2 (5 bases each). Per the germline V gene, CDR1 is SGHTA and CDR2 is FQGTGA. V lost 3 bases to trimming and J lost 4 bases, with 14 bases between them. The CDR3 length is 15 residues. The CDR3 sequence is CASSFLGTRSDTQYF. CDR3 nucleotide sequence: TGTGCCAGCAGCTTCCTGGGGACCCGTTCAGATACGCAGTATTTT.

This clonotype came up a few times. The chain joins TRBV18 to TRBJ2-3; 7 positions match TRBD1. Germline V gene sequence: CDR1 KGHSH, CDR2 LQKENI. V lost 0 bases and J lost 2; bases outside the gene matches: 2. The CDR3 runs to 15 residues. As DNA, the CDR3 is TGTGCCAGCTCACCACCCGGGACAGCCACAGATACGCAGTATTTT. Amino acids: CASSPPGTATDTQYF.

The rearrangement links TRBV6-5 to TRBJ2-5; D is possibly TRBD2 (5 bases). Trimming took 6 bases from V and 5 from J, leaving 16 bases between them. This CDR3 is built from 14 residues. CDR1 is MNHEY and CDR2 is SVGAGI in the germline V gene. DNA for the CDR3: TGTGCCAGCAGCTGGACCCTCAGGAGGGAGACCCAGTACTTC. This translates into CASSWTLRRETQYF.

The J gene is TRBJ2-7, the V gene TRBV5-1, with a weak D call TRBD1 (5 bases). Trimming removed 1 base from V and 3 bases from J, with 11 bases in between. The CDR3 loop spans 14 amino acids. Germline CDR1 SGHRS, CDR2 YFSETQ. The CDR3 is CASSLNSGFYEQYF. DNA for the CDR3: TGCGCCAGCAGCTTGAATTCAGGGTTCTACGAGCAGTACTTC.

This clonotype was counted between two and nine times. This sequence joins TRBV4-1 and TRBJ1-2, with D possibly TRBD1 on 6 matching bases. This CDR3 spans 14 amino acids. The V end was cut by 3 bases, the J end by 4 bases, with 12 bases between. Germline assignment: CDR1 MGHRA and CDR2 YSYEKL. The CDR3 DNA reads TGCGCCAGCAGCCACGAGACAGGCCCCTATGGCTACACCTTC. Its translation: CASSHETGPYGYTF.

The J gene is TRBJ2-7, the V gene TRBV19; 8 nucleotides align to TRBD1. The V segment lost 3 bases and the J segment 5 bases; nucleotides outside the gene matches: 6. This CDR3 region has 14 residues. Germline CDR1 reads LNHDA; CDR2 reads SQIVND (reference sequence). The CDR3 DNA reads as TGTGCCAGTAGTATTGGAGACAGGGGCCACGAGCAGTACTTC. Its translation is CASSIGDRGHEQYF.

This clonotype has a handful of counts. The gene calls are TRBV6-6 and TRBJ1-5; D is perhaps TRBD1 (6 bases). This CDR3 region has 17 residues. Between the trimmed V and J ends, which lost 0 bases and 7 bases, there was a span of 19 bases. Germline CDR1 reads MNHNY; CDR2 reads SVGAGI (reference sequence). The CDR3 DNA reads as TGTGCCAGCAGTTACTCCGGGGGCGCAGGGAGCGGCCAGCCCCAGCATTTT. It translates to CASSYSGGAGSGQPQHF.

This clonotype has only a few counts. The chain links TRBV7-8 to TRBJ2-3, with 8 bases that match TRBD2. The CDR3 length is 16 residues. Germline CDR1 SGHVS, CDR2 FQNEAQ. V shed 3 bases and J 2 bases; nucleotides not matched to a gene: 7. Here the CDR3 DNA reads TGTGCCAGCAGCTTCGGCGGGGGGACTAACACAGATACGCAGTATTTT. Protein: CASSFGGGTNTDTQYF.

This clonotype was seen more than once but under ten times. The rearrangement joins TRBV7-2 to TRBJ1-2; no reliable D call. The CDR3 has 13 residues. Germline CDR1 and CDR2: SGHTA and FQGNSA. Between the trimmed V and J ends, which lost 0 bases and 6 bases, there was a span of 8 bases. CDR3 residues: CASSLATTDGYTF. For the CDR3, the DNA is TGTGCCAGCAGCTTAGCGACGACCGATGGCTACACCTTC. The full variable domain, completed using reference TRBV7-2 and TRBJ1-2, is GAGVSQSPSNKVTEKGKDVELRCDPISGHTALYWYRQSLGQGLEFLIYFQGNSAPDKSGLPSDRFSAERTGGSVSTLTIQRTQQEDSAVYLCASSLATTDGYTFGSGTRLTVV.

The gene calls are TRBV7-2 and TRBJ2-5; D is tentatively TRBD1 or TRBD2 (5 bases each). The CDR3 has 13 amino acids. The V end lost 1 base, the J end lost 5 bases, and 8 bases lay between the germline ends. The germline gives CDR1 SGHTA, CDR2 FQGNSA. Here the CDR3 reads CASSLDWGETQYF. For the CDR3, the DNA is TGTGCCAGCAGCTTAGATTGGGGGGAGACCCAGTACTTC.

This chain links TRBV4-1 with TRBJ1-6; D unclear. The CDR3 totals 15 residues. Germline V gene sequence: CDR1 MGHRA, CDR2 YSYEKL. Between the trimmed V and J ends, which lost 1 base and 6 bases, there was a span of 10 bases. CDR3 loop: CASSQVPDRNSPLHF. DNA of the CDR3: TGCGCCAGCAGCCAAGTGCCCGATCGTAATTCACCCCTCCACTTT.

This clonotype turned up a few times. The V call is TRBV20-1, the J call TRBJ2-5; D is uncertain. The V gene's germline CDR1 is DFQATT and CDR2 SNEGSKA (reference sequence). The V end lost 4 bases, the J end lost 1 base, and 7 bases lay between the germline ends. The CDR3 spans 12 residues. CDR3: CSATGGQETQYF. CDR3 coding DNA: TGCAGTGCTACAGGTGGCCAAGAGACCCAGTACTTC.

There are a few counts of this clonotype. V usage is TRBV20-1 and J usage is TRBJ2-3; D tentatively reads TRBD1 or TRBD2 (5 bases each). Germline V lookup: CDR1 DFQATT, CDR2 SNEGSKA (reference sequence). The CDR3 is made up of 13 amino acids. V lost 3 bases to trimming and J lost 0 bases, with 7 bases between them. The CDR3 protein is CSASGASTDTQYF. CDR3 nucleotide sequence: TGCAGTGCTAGCGGGGCTAGCACAGATACGCAGTATTTT.

The chain joins TRBV11-2 to TRBJ1-2; D gene unclear. Germline V gene data show CDR1 as SGHAT and CDR2 as FQNNGV. Trimming left V 9 bases short and J 6 bases short, with 8 bases between. The CDR3 contains 10 residues. CDR3 in amino acids: CARKEDGYTF. For the CDR3, the DNA is TGTGCCAGAAAAGAGGATGGCTACACCTTC.

The rearrangement links TRBV7-2 to TRBJ2-3; D might be TRBD2 (6 bases). With 2 bases removed from V and 0 bases from J, the gap between germline ends came to 12 bases. This CDR3 has 16 residues. In germline, CDR1 is SGHTA, CDR2 FQGNSA. DNA of the CDR3: TGTGCCAGCAGCTTAAGGTCGGGAGCTAGCACAGATACGCAGTATTTT. Translating gives CASSLRSGASTDTQYF.

The V and J genes are TRBV3-1 and TRBJ1-1; no definite D call. The CDR3 is made up of 14 amino acids. Germline values: CDR1 LGHDT, CDR2 YNNKEL (reference sequence). Deletions cut 1 base from V and 4 bases from J, with 10 bases between. The CDR3 DNA reads as TGTGCCAGCAGCCAAGTTGGGCTCAGCACTGAAGCTTTCTTT. Protein product: CASSQVGLSTEAFF.

The chain carries TRBV7-6 and TRBJ2-3; 9 positions match TRBD1. CDR3 size: 16 residues. Unmatched junction bases numbered 5, after V lost 3 bases and J lost 1 base. Germline CDR1 and CDR2: SGHVS and FNYEAQ. CDR3 in amino acids: CASSFTQGARTDTQYF. In nucleotides, the CDR3 is TGTGCCAGCAGCTTTACACAGGGGGCTCGCACAGATACGCAGTATTTT.